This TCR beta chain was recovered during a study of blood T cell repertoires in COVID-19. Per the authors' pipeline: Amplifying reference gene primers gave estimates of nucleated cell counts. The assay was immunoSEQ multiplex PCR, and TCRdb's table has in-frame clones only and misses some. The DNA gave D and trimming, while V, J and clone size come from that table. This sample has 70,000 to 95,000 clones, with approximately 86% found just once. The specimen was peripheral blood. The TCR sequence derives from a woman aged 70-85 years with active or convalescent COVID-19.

CDR3 in DNA: TGCGCCAGCAGCCAAGTCCAGGGGAGATCTGGAAACACCATATATTTT. Residues: CASSQVQGRSGNTIYF. V usage is TRBV4-1 and J usage is TRBJ1-3; TRBD1 might be the D (6 bases). V lost 1 base, J lost 1 base, and 11 bases lay in between. This CDR3 is 16 amino acids long. Germline values: CDR1 MGHRA, CDR2 YSYEKL.